Sequencing of this TCR beta chain was carried out in a study of CD8 T cells in Susac syndrome (dated by TCRdb to the late 2010s). Regarding the complete study: The study used repertoire sequencing to test whether antigen drove CD8+ T cell activation and differentiation in Susac syndrome. CD8+ T cell repertoire clonality was compared between some 12 healthy donors, approximately 14 Susac syndrome patients and 15 multiple sclerosis patients. Summary of the overall study and its limitations: The study acknowledged that relatively few individuals were included in the TCR sequencing and HLA analysis.

This clonotype was counted a few times. What antigen it recognizes has not been identified. Nothing much larger sits one base from this clone, and base qualities are not available. Peripheral blood CD8+ and CD4+ T cells from healthy donors, Susac syndrome patients and multiple sclerosis patients were profiled by high-throughput TCR beta sequencing. Multiple sclerosis controls were treatment-naive patients with stable or active relapsing-remitting disease fulfilling revised McDonald criteria. Bulk CD8+ and CD4+ T cells were purified magnetically by negative isolation, whereas CD8+ TEMRA cells were enriched by FACS. Blood was drawn into EDTA tubes, processed within 24 hours, and PBMCs were isolated by density gradient centrifugation. PBMCs destined for TCR sequencing were cryopreserved in liquid nitrogen and later thawed in a 37 °C water bath. A purity of at least 90% was achieved for sorted or isolated CD4+, CD8+ and CD8+ TEMRA cells.

RNA was extracted with the RNeasy kit and roughly 0.45 to 1 ug was reverse transcribed using random hexamers. The immunoSEQ multiplex PCR assay, covering 54 Vbeta and 13 Jbeta segments, was used to amplify TCR beta CDR3 regions. PCR amplification bias was corrected by using a synthetic template baseline for primer optimization and computational correction. In the paper's pipeline: Only productive sequences were kept, with reads annotated to V, D and J genes according to IMGT and analyzed in immunoSEQ Analyzer. Clonality was computed as one minus Shannon entropy normalized by log2 of the number of productive unique sequences. For each patient and control, public and private clones were evaluated among the 100 most prevalent clones. Clones were defined as Susac-specific when absent from the healthy and MS cohorts, from fewer than 1,300 published viral clones and from other ImmuneACCESS disease sequences. TCRdb reprocessed the public reads (quality trimming at Q25 with fastp, clone calling with MiXCR) and kept in-frame beta chains. Each CDR3 protein appears once, grouped with its most common genes and DNA. TCRdb assigned the V and J calls; the authors' analysis was not used. For this sample the table gives some 63,000 distinct CDR3 sequences, of which about 94% were detected only once. Around 0.61% of the sample lies in the top ten.

The CDR3 goes from the cysteine to the phenylalanine over 15 residues. Only CDR3 DNA is held: 45 bases, read in frame from base 1. Per the germline V gene, SGHTA is the CDR1 and FQGTGA is the CDR2. The junction shows trimming of 6 bases on V and 2 bases on J, plus 17 bases between the germline ends. This receptor was obtained from a human donor with multiple sclerosis. The chain links TRBV7-3 with TRBJ2-7, with TRBD1 as a weak D call on 6 bases. Sequenced input: CD8+ T cells from PBMCs. This receptor has the CDR3 CASRSFGQRTYEQYF. The nucleotide sequence reads TGTGCCAGCAGATCGTTCGGACAGCGAACCTACGAGCAGTACTTC.